This T cell receptor beta chain was profiled in a study of blood T cells in healthy people across ages. Alongside a J-beta primer mix, a sample-barcoded 5' primer served in a second PCR lasting about 7 to 11 cycles. TCRdb itself ran the 5' RACE reads through MiXCR, one entry per CDR3 protein. The sample records around 280,000 distinct CDR3 sequences, 25% to 30% being singletons. In germline, CDR1 is MNHNY, CDR2 SVGAGI (reference sequence). This CDR3 has 13 residues. In regard to this clonotype: One end of the junction is discordant with germline, which a read error may explain.

The sequence was collected from a woman in her seventies in good health. The sample was blood. The chain is built from TRBV6-6 and TRBJ2-1; weak D call: TRBD1 (6 bases). DNA of the CDR3: TGTGCCAGCAGTTACTCTTTAGGGGCAGGGGAGTACTTC. Amino acid sequence: CASSYSLGAGEYF.